This T cell receptor beta chain was recorded in a study of shared clonotypes between healthy human individuals. The CDR3 totals 16 residues. Trimming cost V 10 bases and J 1 base; bases outside gene matches: 6. Looked up from germline, CDR1 is ENHRY and CDR2 is SYGVKD. Sorted-subset replicate PCRs used 200 ng DNA, some 31,000 T cell genomes. Here immunoSEQ multiplex PCR was the method, and the copy in TCRdb shows in-frame clones only, minus some. Of millions of clones listed, approximately 94% were seen once; the top ten hold about 1.1%. CD45RO-negative, CCR7-selected cells formed the naive CD8 fraction, which excluded terminally differentiated effector memory CD45RA+ cells.

V usage is TRBV10-3 and J usage is TRBJ2-3; 15 bases line up with TRBD2. The sample comprised naive CD8+ T cells sorted from blood. The receptor was isolated from a man younger than 30 in good health. CDR3 DNA: TGTGCCAGTGGACTAGCGGGAGGGATGGGCACAGATACGCAGTATTTT. Its protein is CASGLAGGMGTDTQYF.